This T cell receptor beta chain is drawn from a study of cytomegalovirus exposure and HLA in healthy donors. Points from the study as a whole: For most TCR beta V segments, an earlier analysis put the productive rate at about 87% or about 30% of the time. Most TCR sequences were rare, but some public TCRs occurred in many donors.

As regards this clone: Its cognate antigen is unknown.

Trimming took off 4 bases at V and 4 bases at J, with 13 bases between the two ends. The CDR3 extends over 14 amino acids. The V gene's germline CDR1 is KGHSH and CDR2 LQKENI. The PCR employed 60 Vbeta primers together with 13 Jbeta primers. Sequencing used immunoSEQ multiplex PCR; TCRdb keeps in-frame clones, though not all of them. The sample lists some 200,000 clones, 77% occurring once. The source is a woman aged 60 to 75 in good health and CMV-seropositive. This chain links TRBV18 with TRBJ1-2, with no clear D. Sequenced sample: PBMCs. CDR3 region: CASSRSEVSYGYTF. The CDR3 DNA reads TGTGCCAGCTCACGAAGTGAGGTGAGCTATGGCTACACCTTC.